The table lists the clone carrying this T cell receptor beta chain with many counts. Its antigen remains unknown. This sample was taken from a study of early T cells in non-severe SARS-CoV-2 infection. Study details: RNA in bulk from unsorted whole blood was sequenced, and chains were unpaired.

Trimming pared 0 bases from V and 7 bases from J, leaving 12 bases between. CDR3 length: 15 amino acids. Germline loops: CDR1 MNHNY, CDR2 SVGAGI (reference sequence). The TCR library protocol was used to attach unique molecular identifiers. These identifiers were attached to individual cDNA molecules. One entry per CDR3 protein, called by TCRdb with MiXCR from the 5' RACE reads. The data contain 85,000 to 100,000 distinct CDR3 sequences, 13% of them singletons. The study, taken as a whole, reports: Matching against VDJdb likely underestimated virus-specific expansions, favoring anti-spike CD8.

V usage is TRBV6-6 and J usage is TRBJ1-4, with a weak D call TRBD1 (6 bases). Sequenced sample: whole blood. The sequence was obtained from an adult who was a healthcare worker with PCR-confirmed SARS-CoV-2 infection or an uninfected control (not recorded which). DNA for the CDR3: TGTGCCAGCAGTTACTCGCAGGGGTTCGTTGAAAAACTGTTTTTT. The encoded protein is CASSYSQGFVEKLFF.